The entry below gives a single TCR beta chain sequence along with its context. Its specificity is not known. V dropped 1 base and J dropped 4 bases, with 11 bases sitting between them. Germline V lookup: CDR1 SGHTA, CDR2 FQGNSA. This CDR3 region has 15 residues. The sample originates from a study of T cell repertoires in cytomegalovirus infection. About the study: As its CMV epitopes, the study selected recently identified HLA-C-restricted and well-studied HLA-B-restricted targets. Matching HLA type, along with CMV infection, was indicated by public TCR beta signatures. General study points: HLA-C-restricted CMV clonotypes gave the most frequent clonotype in two of eight donors. Adding up the frequency of public TCR beta families identified people who carried CMV plus the relevant HLA.

Using its own MiXCR run on the reads, TCRdb lists one record per CDR3 protein. The sample holds under 450,000 distinct CDR3 sequences, approximately 35% seen once. V usage is TRBV7-2 and J usage is TRBJ1-5, with D tentatively TRBD1 (5 bases). Sequences were derived from cultured PBMCs, sampled from culture after CMV antigen stimulation. The source of this sequence is a human donor in good health (CMV status not recorded). Some clones in this sample may be carry-over from other donors' samples. CDR3 region: CASSLGPDKNQPQHF. CDR3 DNA sequence: TGTGCCAGCAGCTTAGGTCCGGACAAAAATCAGCCCCAGCATTTT. The full variable domain, its missing parts supplied by reference TRBV7-2 and TRBJ1-5, is GAGVSQSPSNKVTEKGKDVELRCDPISGHTALYWYRQSLGQGLEFLIYFQGNSAPDKSGLPSDRFSAERTGGSVSTLTIQRTQQEDSAVYLCASSLGPDKNQPQHFGDGTRLSIL.